This T cell receptor beta chain was recorded in a study of CD8+CD57+ T cells in acquired aplastic anemia. About the study: Mean DNA quantity obtained from sorted CD4+ and CD8+ cells was about 3.2 ug. Broader study findings: Patient and control CD8+ Simpson's diversity was not significantly different.

V lost 5 bases and J lost 2; bases outside the gene matches: 3. The germline V gene has CDR1 WNHNN and CDR2 SYGVQD (reference sequence). CDR3 length equals 15 residues. This clonotype was counted only a few times. Its target is not known. Both TCR beta VDJ combination and CDR3 sequence profiling were carried out. Genomic DNA was the template for this profiling. MiXCR was run by TCRdb on the reads, yielding one entry per CDR3 protein. The table lists just over 200,000 distinct CDR3 sequences, roughly 60% of them singletons, with 58% in the top ten. All patients picked for sequencing had shown, by flow cytometry, an expansion of CD8+CD57+ cells.

The sample consisted of sorted CD4+, CD8+, or CD8+CD57+ T cells (not recorded which) from PBMCs. This rearrangement joins TRBV10-1 to TRBJ2-7, with 13 bases fitting TRBD2. The origin of this receptor is a human donor with aplastic anemia. CDR3 nucleotides: TGCGCCAGCAGTCCCGGGACTAGCGGGGCCTACGAGCAGTACTTC. It encodes CASSPGTSGAYEQYF.